The clone carrying this T cell receptor beta chain was counted ten times or more. This record belongs to a study of shared clonotypes between healthy human individuals. TCRdb's table, derived via immunoSEQ multiplex PCR, lists solely in-frame clones and lacks some. In the table there are about 680,000 clones, roughly 70% of which are singletons. CDR1 and CDR2 (germline): SNHLY, FYNNEI. This CDR3 is built from 15 residues. V dropped 7 bases and J dropped 0 bases, with 13 bases sitting between them. Division of CD4+ cells produced a CD45RA+ naive subset and a CD45RA-negative memory subset. This TCR came from a woman between 25 and 40 years old in good health. The chain recombines TRBV2 with TRBJ2-4; D may be TRBD2 (5 bases). Specimen: memory CD4+ T cells sorted from blood. Subset: CD45RA-negative fraction. CDR3 bases: TGTGCCAGCACCGAGGAGGCACTAGCCAAAAACATTCAGTACTTC. Protein: CASTEEALAKNIQYF.